This T cell receptor beta chain is drawn from a study of spatial heterogeneity in lung cancer. The table lists this clonotype with many counts. The time point: sample taken at primary tumor resection. No cell sorting; template was whole RNA from tumor, lung tissue or PBMC. Donors were roughly 70 untreated early-stage non-small cell lung cancer patients. Germline lookup yields CDR1 SGHAT and CDR2 FQNNGV. CDR3 length equals 14 residues. With V trimmed by 5 bases and J by 4 bases, 6 bases remained unmatched. Unique molecular identifiers, one per molecule, were present on every TCR cDNA molecule. Each CDR3 protein is one row after TCRdb ran MiXCR on the 5' RACE reads. The sample consists of under 100,000 distinct CDR3 sequences, approximately 8.5% of them appearing once.

The chain recombines TRBV11-2 with TRBJ1-2, with TRBD1 matching over 8 bases. The sequencing used PBMCs, collected at surgery. The clonotype was recovered from a male donor with early-stage non-small cell lung cancer. The DNA of the CDR3 is TGTGCCAGCAGCGGAAACGACAGGGGCTATGGCTACACCTTC. This translates into CASSGNDRGYGYTF.